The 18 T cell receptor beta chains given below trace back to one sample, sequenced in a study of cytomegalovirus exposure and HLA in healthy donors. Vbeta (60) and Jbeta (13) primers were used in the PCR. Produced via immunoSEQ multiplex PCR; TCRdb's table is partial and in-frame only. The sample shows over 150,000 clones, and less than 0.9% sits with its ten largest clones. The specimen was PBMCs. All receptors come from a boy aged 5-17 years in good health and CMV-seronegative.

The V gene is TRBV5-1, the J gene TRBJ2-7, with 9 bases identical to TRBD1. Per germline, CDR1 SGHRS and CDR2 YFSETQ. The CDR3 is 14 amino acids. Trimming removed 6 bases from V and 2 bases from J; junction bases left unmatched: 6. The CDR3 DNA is TGCGCCAGCAAGCCGACAGGGGGTCCCTACGAGCAGTACTTC. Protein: CASKPTGGPYEQYF.

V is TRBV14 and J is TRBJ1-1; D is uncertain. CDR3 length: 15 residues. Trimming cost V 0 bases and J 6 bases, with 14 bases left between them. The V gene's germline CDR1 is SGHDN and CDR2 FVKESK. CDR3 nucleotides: TGTGCCAGCAGCCAAGATTGGGAGGTCGGGGCTGAAGCTTTCTTT. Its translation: CASSQDWEVGAEAFF.

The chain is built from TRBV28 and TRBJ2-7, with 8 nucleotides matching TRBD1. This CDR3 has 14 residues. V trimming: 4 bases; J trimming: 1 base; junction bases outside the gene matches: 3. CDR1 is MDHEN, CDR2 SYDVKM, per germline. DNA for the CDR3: TGTGCCAGCAGTTCTCGACAGGGGTCCTACGAGCAGTACTTC. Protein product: CASSSRQGSYEQYF.

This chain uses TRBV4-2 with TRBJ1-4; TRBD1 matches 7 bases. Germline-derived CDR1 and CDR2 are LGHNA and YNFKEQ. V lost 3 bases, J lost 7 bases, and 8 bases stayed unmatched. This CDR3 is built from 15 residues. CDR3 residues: CASSHRDRDAEKLFF. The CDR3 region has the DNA TGTGCCAGCAGCCATCGCGACAGGGATGCTGAAAAACTGTTTTTT.

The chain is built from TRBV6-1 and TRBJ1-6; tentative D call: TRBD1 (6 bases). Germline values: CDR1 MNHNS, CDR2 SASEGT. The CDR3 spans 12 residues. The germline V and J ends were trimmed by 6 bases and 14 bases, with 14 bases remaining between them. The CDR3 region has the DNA TGTGCCAGCAGGTCCGGACAGCCAACCCTCCACTTT. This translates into CASRSGQPTLHF.

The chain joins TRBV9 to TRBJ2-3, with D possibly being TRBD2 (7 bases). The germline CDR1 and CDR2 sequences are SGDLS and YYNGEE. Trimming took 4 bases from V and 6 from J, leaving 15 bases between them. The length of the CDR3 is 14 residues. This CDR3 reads CASSPGGGGDTQYF. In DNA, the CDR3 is TGTGCCAGCAGCCCTGGGGGGGGCGGGGATACGCAGTATTTT. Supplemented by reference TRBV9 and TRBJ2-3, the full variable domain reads DSGVTQTPKHLITATGQRVTLRCSPRSGDLSVYWYQQSLDQGLQFLIQYYNGEERAKGNILERFSAQQFPDLHSELNLSSLELGDSALYFCASSPGGGGDTQYFGPGTRLTVL.

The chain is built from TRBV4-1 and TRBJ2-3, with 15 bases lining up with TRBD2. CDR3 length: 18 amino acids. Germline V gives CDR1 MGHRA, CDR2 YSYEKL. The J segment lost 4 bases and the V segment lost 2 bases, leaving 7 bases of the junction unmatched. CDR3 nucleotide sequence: TGCGCCAGCAGCCAACGGACTAGCGGGGGGGTTATCCCAGATACGCAGTATTTT. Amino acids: CASSQRTSGGVIPDTQYF.

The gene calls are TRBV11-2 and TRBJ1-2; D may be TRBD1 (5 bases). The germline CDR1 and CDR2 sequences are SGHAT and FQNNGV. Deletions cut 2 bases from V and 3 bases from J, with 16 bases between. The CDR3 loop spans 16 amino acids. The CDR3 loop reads CASSLSEGRVYYGYTF. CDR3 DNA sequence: TGTGCCAGCAGCTTATCGGAGGGCAGGGTTTACTATGGCTACACCTTC.

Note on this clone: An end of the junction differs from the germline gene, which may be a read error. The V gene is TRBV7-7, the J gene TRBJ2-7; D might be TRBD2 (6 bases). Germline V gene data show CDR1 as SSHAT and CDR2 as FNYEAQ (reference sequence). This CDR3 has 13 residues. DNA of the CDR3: TGTGCTAGCAGCTTAGCTGTCTGGGGGGAACAGTACTTC. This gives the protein CASSLAVWGEQYF.

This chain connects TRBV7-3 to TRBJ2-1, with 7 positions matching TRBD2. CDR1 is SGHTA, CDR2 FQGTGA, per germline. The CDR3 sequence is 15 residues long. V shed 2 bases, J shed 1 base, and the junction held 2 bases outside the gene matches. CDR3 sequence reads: CASSLDGGSYNEQFF. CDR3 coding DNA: TGTGCCAGCAGCTTAGACGGGGGGTCCTACAATGAGCAGTTCTTC.

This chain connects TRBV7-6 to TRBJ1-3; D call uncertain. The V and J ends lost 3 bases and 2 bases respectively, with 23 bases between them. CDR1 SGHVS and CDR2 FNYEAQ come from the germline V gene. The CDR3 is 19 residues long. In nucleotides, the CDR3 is TGTGCCAGCAGCTTGTCAGCGGAGCGGAGTTTTAGTGCTGGAAACACCATATATTTT. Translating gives CASSLSAERSFSAGNTIYF.

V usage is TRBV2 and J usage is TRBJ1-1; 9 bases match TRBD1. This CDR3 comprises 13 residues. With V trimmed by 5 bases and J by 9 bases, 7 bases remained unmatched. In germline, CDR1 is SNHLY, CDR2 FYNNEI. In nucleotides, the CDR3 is TGTGCCAGCAGTACGGGACAGGGAGACAAAGCTTTCTTT. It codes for CASSTGQGDKAFF.

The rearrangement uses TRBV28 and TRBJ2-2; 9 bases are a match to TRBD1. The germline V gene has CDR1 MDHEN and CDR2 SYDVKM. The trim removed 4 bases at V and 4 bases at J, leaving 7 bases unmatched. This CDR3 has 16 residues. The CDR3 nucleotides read TGTGCCAGCAGTTCCCCCGGGACAGGGACCACCGGGGAGCTGTTTTTT. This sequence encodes CASSSPGTGTTGELFF.

Here the CDR3 DNA reads TGCGCCAGCAGCTACGAGCTGGGGGGAAAGACCCAGTACTTC. Its protein product is CASSYELGGKTQYF. The chain is built from TRBV5-1 and TRBJ2-5, with D possibly being TRBD2 (6 bases). Germline lookup yields CDR1 SGHRS and CDR2 YFSETQ. The CDR3 is 14 amino acids. V was clipped by 3 bases and J by 6 bases, with 15 bases between them.

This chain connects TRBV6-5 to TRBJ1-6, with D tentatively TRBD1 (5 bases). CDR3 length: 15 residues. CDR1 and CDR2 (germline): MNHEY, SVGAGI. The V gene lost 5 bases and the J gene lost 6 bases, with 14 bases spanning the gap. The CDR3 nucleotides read TGTGCCAGCAGTGCGACAGTTTTAGCTAATTCACCCCTCCACTTT. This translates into CASSATVLANSPLHF.

CDR3 in DNA: TGTGCCAGTAGTATTCTTGGGACAGAGAACTATGGCTACACCTTC. Translated: CASSILGTENYGYTF. The chain links TRBV19 to TRBJ1-2; 7 bases line up with TRBD1. In germline, CDR1 is LNHDA, CDR2 SQIVND (reference sequence). The length of the CDR3 is 15 residues. Germline trimming cut 3 bases from V and 2 bases from J; bases unmatched to any gene: 6.

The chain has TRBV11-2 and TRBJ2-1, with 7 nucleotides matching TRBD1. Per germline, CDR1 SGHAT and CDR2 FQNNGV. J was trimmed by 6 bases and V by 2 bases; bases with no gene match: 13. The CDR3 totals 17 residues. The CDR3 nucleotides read TGTGCCAGCAGCTTAAGAAGGGGGCTAGACTCCATCAATGAGCAGTTCTTC. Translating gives CASSLRRGLDSINEQFF.

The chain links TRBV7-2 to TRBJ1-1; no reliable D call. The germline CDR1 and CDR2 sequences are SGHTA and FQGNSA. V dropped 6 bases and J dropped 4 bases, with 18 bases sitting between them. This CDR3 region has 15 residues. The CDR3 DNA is TGTGCCAGCAGTAAACATTATGGGGAGGGCACTGAAGCTTTCTTT. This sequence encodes CASSKHYGEGTEAFF.